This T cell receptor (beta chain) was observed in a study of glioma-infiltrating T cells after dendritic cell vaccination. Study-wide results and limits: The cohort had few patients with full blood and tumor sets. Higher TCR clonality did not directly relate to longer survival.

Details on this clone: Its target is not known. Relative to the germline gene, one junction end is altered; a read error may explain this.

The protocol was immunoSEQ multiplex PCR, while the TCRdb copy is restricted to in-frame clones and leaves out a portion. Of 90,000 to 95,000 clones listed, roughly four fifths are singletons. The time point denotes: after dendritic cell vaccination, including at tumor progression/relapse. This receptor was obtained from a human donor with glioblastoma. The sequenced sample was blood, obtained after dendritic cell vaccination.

CDR3 coding DNA: TGTGCCAGCAGCCGAGGGATAGGTCCGCAAGAGTCCCAGTACTTC. This gives the protein CASSRGIGPQESQYF. The V and J genes are TRBV11-2 and TRBJ2-5; possible D gene TRBD2, 5 bases. CDR3 size: 15 residues. Germline values: CDR1 SGHAT, CDR2 FQNNGV.